The entry below gives a single T cell receptor beta chain sequence along with its context. The data stem from a study of blood T cell repertoires in COVID-19. Study at large: Italy, Spain and the United States were the sources of the convalescent and acute COVID-19 samples. The analysed material was cDNA or gDNA that came from T cells, B-cell-depleted T cells, or PBMCs.

Authors' methods: By means of reference gene primer amplification, nucleated cell counts were estimated. Assay used: immunoSEQ multiplex PCR; TCRdb lists only in-frame clones, some missing. D and trimming come from the DNA, and the V and J calls and clone size come from that table. Of about 300,000 clones in the sample, roughly nine tenths were seen once. This receptor was identified in a man younger than 35 with active or convalescent COVID-19. The specimen was peripheral blood.

DNA of the CDR3: TGTGCCACCAGCAGAAAACGCGGGGGCACGAACACCGGGGAGCTGTTTTTT. Its protein product is CATSRKRGGTNTGELFF. The chain uses TRBV15 and TRBJ2-2; a possible D gene is TRBD2 (7 bases). V lost 2 bases and J lost 0, with 13 bases in between. Per the germline V gene, CDR1 is LNHNV and CDR2 is YYDKDF (reference sequence). This CDR3 has 17 amino acids.